This entry lists 4 T cell receptor beta chains sequenced from one sample in a study of blood T cell repertoires in COVID-19. The protocol was immunoSEQ multiplex PCR, while the TCRdb copy is restricted to in-frame clones and leaves out a portion. The sample has 350,000 to 500,000 clones, approximately 90% seen once; the top ten hold approximately 1.5%. Sequenced: PBMCs or T cells enriched from blood (not recorded which). Source of these receptors: a woman aged 18-35 years who had been exposed to COVID-19.

The chain carries TRBV19 and TRBJ1-5; TRBD1 is a possible D gene (6 bases). Germline assignment: CDR1 LNHDA and CDR2 SQIVND (reference sequence). The CDR3 is made up of 15 amino acids. V lost 4 bases and J 0 bases, leaving 10 bases between the germline ends. CDR3 in amino acids: CASSTAGVSNQPQHF. Here the CDR3 DNA reads TGTGCCAGTAGTACAGCAGGGGTTAGCAATCAGCCCCAGCATTTT. Together with reference TRBV19 and TRBJ1-5, the CDR3 gives the full variable domain: DGGITQSPKYLFRKEGQNVTLSCEQNLNHDAMYWYRQDPGQGLRLIYYSQIVNDFQKGDIAEGYSVSREKKESFPLTVTSAQKNPTAFYLCASSTAGVSNQPQHFGDGTRLSIL.

The chain has TRBV28 and TRBJ1-4; D gene ambiguous. The V and J ends lost 3 bases and 3 bases respectively, with 8 bases between them. This CDR3 is built from 14 residues. From germline, CDR1 is MDHEN and CDR2 SYDVKM. The CDR3 nucleotides read TGTGCCAGCAGTTTTCCAGGTTCTAATGAAAAACTGTTTTTT. Its protein is CASSFPGSNEKLFF.

This clone occurred once. The rearrangement uses TRBV5-1 and TRBJ2-3; TRBD1 aligns across 11 bases. Germline CDR1 SGHRS, CDR2 YFSETQ. V was clipped by 0 bases and J by 2 bases; unmatched bases: 8. CDR3 length: 18 amino acids. As DNA, the CDR3 is TGCGCCAGCAGCTTGGAGTCCGGACAGGGGGCCTTCACAGATACGCAGTATTTT. As protein: CASSLESGQGAFTDTQYF.

Worth noting for this clone: Additional DNA sequences in this sample encode the identical CDR3. The chain joins TRBV18 to TRBJ1-1; D is possibly TRBD1 (6 bases). V lost 3 bases, J lost 0 bases, and 11 bases lay in between. CDR3 length: 15 residues. CDR1 and CDR2 (germline): KGHSH, LQKENI. DNA of the CDR3: TGTGCCAGCTCACCCACAGGGACGCTGAACACTGAAGCTTTCTTT. Protein product: CASSPTGTLNTEAFF.